What follows describes a single T cell receptor beta chain. This clonotype was counted between two and nine times. Which antigen it targets is not known. No clone much larger than this one lies a single base away; base qualities are absent. Read against the paper, the sample's time point label means: more than 40 days after influenza vaccine administration. As encoded in the germline V gene (reference sequence), CDR1 is LNHNV while CDR2 is YYDKDF. The CDR3 runs 15 amino acids, cysteine and phenylalanine included. CDR3 DNA only is kept here, 45 bases in frame from base 1. V is trimmed back by 7 bases and J by 5 bases, and the junction contains 10 bases that no gene match accounts for. The protocol used for the library was RT-PCR. The sequencing machine was an Illumina HiSeq 2500. TCRdb reanalyzed the raw reads on its own, using fastp at Q25 for trimming and MiXCR for clone calling, and kept in-frame beta chains. CDR3 protein duplicates are merged, each entry listing the most common genes and DNA. The sample table shows a few hundred thousand distinct CDR3 sequences, and roughly 9.7% are seen once. Of the sample, about 12% is held by the ten largest clones.

This specimen belongs to a study of response to subunit inactivated influenza vaccine (dated by TCRdb to the late 2010s). Study-wide context: To follow how T cells responded to a trivalent subunit inactivated influenza vaccine, the researchers relied on deep quantitative profiling of the T cell receptor repertoire.

Broad study findings and their caveats: The authors suggested that each seasonal influenza vaccination may recruit only a limited number of new T cells.

Sequenced material: PBMCs from blood, taken more than 35 days after vaccination. The receptor was isolated from a man aged 50-60 years who received an inactivated influenza vaccine. Donor details come from another sample of the same person, matched by shared clones. In this chain, TRBV15 is recombined with TRBJ2-2; 7 nucleotides in the junction match TRBD2. CDR3 region: CATMQASGITGELFF. The DNA is TGTGCCACCATGCAAGCTAGCGGAATTACCGGGGAGCTGTTTTTT.